This T cell receptor (beta chain) was found in a study of blood T cell repertoires in COVID-19. The V gene lost 1 base and the J gene lost 4 bases, with 14 bases spanning the gap. The CDR3 is 16 residues long. Looked up from germline, CDR1 is WNHNN and CDR2 is SYGVQD (reference sequence). Sequenced by immunoSEQ multiplex PCR; TCRdb stores in-frame clones only, minus some. The sample shows roughly 460,000 clones, approximately 90% of them seen only once. Sequencing input: peripheral blood. V usage is TRBV10-1 and J usage is TRBJ1-5, with a possible D match to TRBD1 (5 bases). The receptor comes from a man between 18 and 35 years old with COVID-19, enrolled during active disease. The CDR3 bases are TGCGCCAGCAGTGAGTTGGGGAGGACAATGAATCAGCCCCAGCATTTT. It specifies CASSELGRTMNQPQHF.